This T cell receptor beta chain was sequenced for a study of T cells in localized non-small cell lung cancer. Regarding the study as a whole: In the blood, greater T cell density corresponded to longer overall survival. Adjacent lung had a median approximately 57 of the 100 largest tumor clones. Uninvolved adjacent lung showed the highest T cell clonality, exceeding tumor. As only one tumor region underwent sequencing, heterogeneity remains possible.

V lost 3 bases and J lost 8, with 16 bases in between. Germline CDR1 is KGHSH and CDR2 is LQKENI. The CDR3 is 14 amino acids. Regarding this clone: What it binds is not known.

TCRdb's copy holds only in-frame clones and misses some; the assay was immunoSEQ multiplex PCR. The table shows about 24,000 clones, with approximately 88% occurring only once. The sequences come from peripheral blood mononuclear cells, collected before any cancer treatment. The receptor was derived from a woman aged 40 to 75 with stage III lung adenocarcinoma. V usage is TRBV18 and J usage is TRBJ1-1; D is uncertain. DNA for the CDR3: TGTGCCAGCTCACCTGGCCAGGCCGGAGGGGAAGCTTTCTTT. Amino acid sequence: CASSPGQAGGEAFF.